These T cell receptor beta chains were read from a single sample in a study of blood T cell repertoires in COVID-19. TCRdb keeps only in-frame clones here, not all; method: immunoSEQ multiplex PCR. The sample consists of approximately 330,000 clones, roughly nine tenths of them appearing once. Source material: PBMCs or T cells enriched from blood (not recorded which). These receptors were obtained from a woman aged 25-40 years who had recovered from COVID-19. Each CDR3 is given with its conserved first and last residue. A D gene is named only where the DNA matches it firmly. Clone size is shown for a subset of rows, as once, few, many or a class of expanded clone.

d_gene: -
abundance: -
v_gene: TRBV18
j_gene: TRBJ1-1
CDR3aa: CASSQRADGAFF
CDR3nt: TGTGCCAGCTCACAGAGGGCCGACGGGGCTTTCTTT

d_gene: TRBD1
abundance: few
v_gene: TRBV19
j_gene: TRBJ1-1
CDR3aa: CASSKSRGDTEAFF
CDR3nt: TGTGCCAGTAGTAAGAGCAGGGGGGACACTGAAGCTTTCTTT

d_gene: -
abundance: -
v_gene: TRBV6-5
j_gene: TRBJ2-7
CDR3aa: CASRTPSAGSYEQYF
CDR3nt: TGTGCCAGCAGGACCCCTAGCGCGGGCTCCTACGAGCAGTACTTC

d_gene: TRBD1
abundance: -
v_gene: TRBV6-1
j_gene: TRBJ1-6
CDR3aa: CASSEGTGDNSPLHF
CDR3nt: TGTGCCAGCAGTGAAGGGACAGGGGACAATTCACCCCTCCACTTT

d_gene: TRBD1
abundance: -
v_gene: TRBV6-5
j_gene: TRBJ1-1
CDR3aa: CASRGQVNTEAFF
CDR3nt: TGTGCCAGCAGAGGACAGGTGAACACTGAAGCTTTCTTT

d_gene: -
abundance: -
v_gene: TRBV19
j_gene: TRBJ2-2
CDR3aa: CASSISYNTGELFF
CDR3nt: TGTGCCAGTAGTATTTCGTATAACACCGGGGAGCTGTTTTTT

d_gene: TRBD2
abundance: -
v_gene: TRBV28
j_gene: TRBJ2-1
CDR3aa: CASSLSGLALGEQFF
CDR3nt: TGTGCCAGCAGTTTATCGGGACTAGCTCTCGGTGAGCAGTTCTTC

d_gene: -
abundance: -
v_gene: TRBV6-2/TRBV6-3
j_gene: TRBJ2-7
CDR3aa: CASSYAVPSYEQYF
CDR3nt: TGTGCCAGCAGTTATGCGGTCCCCTCCTACGAGCAGTACTTC

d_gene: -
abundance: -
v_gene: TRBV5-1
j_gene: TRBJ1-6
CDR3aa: CASSLDGRGWNSPLHF
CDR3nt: TGCGCCAGCAGCTTGGATGGGAGGGGATGGAATTCACCCCTCCACTTT

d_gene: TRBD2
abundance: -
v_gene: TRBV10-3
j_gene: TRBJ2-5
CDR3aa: CAISGRGTETQYF
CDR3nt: TGTGCCATCAGTGGGCGGGGGACGGAGACCCAGTACTTC

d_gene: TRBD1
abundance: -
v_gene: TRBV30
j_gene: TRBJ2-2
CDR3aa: CAWSVTGGTGELFF
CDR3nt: TGTGCCTGGAGTGTAACAGGGGGCACCGGGGAGCTGTTTTTT

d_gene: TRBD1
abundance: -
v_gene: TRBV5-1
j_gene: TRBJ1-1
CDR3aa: CASSLPARQGSNTEAFF
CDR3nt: TGCGCCAGCAGCTTGCCAGCCCGACAGGGATCTAACACTGAAGCTTTCTTT

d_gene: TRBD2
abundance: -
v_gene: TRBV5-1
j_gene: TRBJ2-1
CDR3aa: CASSGEGVAGYNEQFF
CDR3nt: TGCGCCAGCAGCGGGGAGGGAGTAGCCGGGTACAATGAGCAGTTCTTC

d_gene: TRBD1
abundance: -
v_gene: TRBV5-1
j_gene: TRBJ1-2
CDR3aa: CASSPSPTGTGHYGYTF
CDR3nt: TGCGCCAGCAGCCCCTCCCCTACCGGGACAGGGCATTATGGCTACACCTTC

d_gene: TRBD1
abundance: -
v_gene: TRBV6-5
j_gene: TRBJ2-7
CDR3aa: CASSYNSGDRGHEQYF
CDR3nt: TGTGCCAGCAGTTATAATTCGGGGGACAGGGGGCACGAGCAGTACTTC

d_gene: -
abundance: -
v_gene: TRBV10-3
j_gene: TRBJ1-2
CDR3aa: CAISESTDKTYGYTF
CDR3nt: TGTGCCATCAGTGAGTCGACGGACAAGACCTATGGCTACACCTTC

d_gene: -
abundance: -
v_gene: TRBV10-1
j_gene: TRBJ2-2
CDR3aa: CASSESRTGELFF
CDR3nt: TGCGCCAGCAGTGAGTCCAGGACCGGGGAGCTGTTTTTT

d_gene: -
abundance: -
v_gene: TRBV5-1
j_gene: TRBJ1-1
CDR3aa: CASSLLGGPNTEAFF
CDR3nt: TGCGCCAGCAGCTTGCTGGGGGGACCGAACACTGAAGCTTTCTTT

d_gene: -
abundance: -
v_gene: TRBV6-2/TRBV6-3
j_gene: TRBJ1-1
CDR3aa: CASSREQVLSLNTEAFF
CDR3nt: TGTGCCAGCAGCCGCGAACAGGTGCTATCCCTGAACACTGAAGCTTTCTTT

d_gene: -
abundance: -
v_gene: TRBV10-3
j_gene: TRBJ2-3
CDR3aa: CAIRSTGDTASSTDTQYF
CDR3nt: TGTGCCATCAGGTCGACCGGGGACACGGCCTCTAGCACAGATACGCAGTATTTT

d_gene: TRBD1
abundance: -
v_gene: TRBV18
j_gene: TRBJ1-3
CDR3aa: CASSPPGQASSGNTIYF
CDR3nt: TGTGCCAGCTCACCCCCGGGACAGGCGAGCTCTGGAAACACCATATATTTT

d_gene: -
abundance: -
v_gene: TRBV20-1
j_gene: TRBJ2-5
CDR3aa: CSARPRETQYF
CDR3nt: TGCAGTGCTAGGCCCAGGGAGACCCAGTACTTC

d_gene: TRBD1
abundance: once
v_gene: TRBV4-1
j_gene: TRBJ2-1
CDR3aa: CASSQEGTGYNEQFF
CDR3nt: TGCGCCAGCAGCCAAGAAGGGACAGGCTACAATGAGCAGTTCTTC

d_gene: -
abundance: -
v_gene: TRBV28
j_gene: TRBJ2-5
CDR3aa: CASSLSPDSVGETQYF
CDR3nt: TGTGCCAGCAGCTTATCCCCGGACAGCGTCGGAGAGACCCAGTACTTC

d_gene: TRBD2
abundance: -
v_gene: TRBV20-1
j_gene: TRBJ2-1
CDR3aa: CSASSFLAGFGDEQFF
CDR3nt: TGCAGTGCTAGTTCTTTCCTAGCGGGGTTCGGGGATGAGCAGTTCTTC

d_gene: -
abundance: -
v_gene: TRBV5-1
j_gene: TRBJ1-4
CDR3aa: CASSQGQANEKLFF
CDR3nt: TGCGCCAGCAGCCAAGGACAAGCGAATGAAAAACTGTTTTTT

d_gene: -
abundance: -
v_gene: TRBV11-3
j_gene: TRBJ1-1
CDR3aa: CASSLRHNTEAFF
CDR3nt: TGTGCCAGCAGCTTGAGACATAACACTGAAGCTTTCTTT

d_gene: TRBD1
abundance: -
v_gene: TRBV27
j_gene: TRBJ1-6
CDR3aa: CASSLQGQPLIVKGSPLHF
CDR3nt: TGTGCCAGCAGTTTACAGGGACAGCCCCTTATCGTCAAAGGTTCACCCCTCCACTTT

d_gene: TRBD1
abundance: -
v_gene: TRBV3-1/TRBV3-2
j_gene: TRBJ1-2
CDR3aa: CASSPTIQGALGYGYTF
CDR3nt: TGTGCCAGCAGCCCAACAATCCAGGGGGCGCTCGGCTATGGCTACACCTTC

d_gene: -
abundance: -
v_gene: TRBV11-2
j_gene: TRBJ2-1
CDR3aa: CASSLNSPGDEQFF
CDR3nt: TGTGCCAGCAGTTTAAACTCCCCCGGGGATGAGCAGTTCTTC

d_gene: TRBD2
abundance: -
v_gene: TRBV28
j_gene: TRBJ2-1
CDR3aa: CASSLRALAVISSYNEQFF
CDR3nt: TGTGCCAGCAGTTTACGGGCACTAGCGGTTATTAGCTCCTACAATGAGCAGTTCTTC

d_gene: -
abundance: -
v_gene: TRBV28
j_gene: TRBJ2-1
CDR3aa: CASSLISGAYNEQFF
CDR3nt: TGTGCCAGCAGTTTAATCTCAGGTGCATACAATGAGCAGTTCTTC

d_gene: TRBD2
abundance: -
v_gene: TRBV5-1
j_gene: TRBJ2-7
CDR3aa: CASSLGLAGGPREQYF
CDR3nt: TGCGCCAGCAGCTTGGGTCTAGCGGGAGGGCCGCGGGAGCAGTACTTC

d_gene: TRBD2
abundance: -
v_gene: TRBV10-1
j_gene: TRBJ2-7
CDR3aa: CASSEGLAGNYEQYF
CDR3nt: TGCGCCAGCAGTGAGGGACTAGCGGGTAACTACGAGCAGTACTTC

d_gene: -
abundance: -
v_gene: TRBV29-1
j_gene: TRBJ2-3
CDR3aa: CSSVKGGYTDTQYF
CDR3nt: TGCAGCTCCGTCAAGGGGGGGTACACAGATACGCAGTATTTT